These T cell receptor beta chains were read from a single sample in a study of T cell repertoires in cytomegalovirus infection. TCRdb reanalysed the reads using MiXCR and keeps one entry per CDR3 protein. The sample lists 450,000 to 550,000 distinct CDR3 sequences, 42% seen once, with approximately 40% in the top ten. Their antigen targets remain unknown. The sequenced sample was cultured PBMCs, obtained from culture after CMV antigen stimulation. Every receptor here comes from a human donor in good health (CMV status not recorded). Some clones in this sample may be carry-over from other donors' samples. CDR3s include the opening cysteine and the closing phenylalanine or tryptophan. The order of the fields is CDR3 protein, CDR3 DNA, J gene, D gene, V gene, clone size. A D gene is named only where the DNA matches it firmly. Only some rows state a clone size, as once, few, many or a class for expanded clones.

cdr3_aa: CASSLASGGAKEQFF; cdr3_nt: TGTGCCAGCAGCTTAGCAAGCGGGGGGGCCAAGGAGCAGTTCTTC; j_call: TRBJ2-1; d_call: TRBD2; v_call: TRBV7-4; clone_size: .
cdr3_aa: CASSFPFNEQFF; cdr3_nt: TGTGCCAGCAGTTTCCCCTTTAATGAGCAGTTCTTC; j_call: TRBJ2-1; d_call: .; v_call: TRBV6-5; clone_size: .
cdr3_aa: CSARVWAGAGDTQYF; cdr3_nt: TGCAGTGCTAGAGTTTGGGCAGGAGCAGGAGATACGCAGTATTTT; j_call: TRBJ2-3; d_call: .; v_call: TRBV20-1; clone_size: .
cdr3_aa: CASGSRGVEETQYF; cdr3_nt: TGTGCCAGCGGCAGCAGGGGAGTGGAGGAGACCCAGTACTTC; j_call: TRBJ2-5; d_call: .; v_call: TRBV7-9; clone_size: .
cdr3_aa: CASSGPTDTQYF; cdr3_nt: TGTGCCAGCTCAGGGCCCACAGATACGCAGTATTTT; j_call: TRBJ2-3; d_call: .; v_call: TRBV18; clone_size: few
cdr3_aa: CASRSGTGGPRDTGANVLTF; cdr3_nt: TGTGCCAGCAGATCCGGGACAGGGGGCCCCCGCGATACTGGGGCCAACGTCCTGACTTTC; j_call: TRBJ2-6; d_call: TRBD1; v_call: TRBV7-9; clone_size: .
cdr3_aa: CASSNLDRVRTF; cdr3_nt: TGTGCCAGCAGCAACCTGGACAGGGTGCGAACCTTC; j_call: TRBJ1-2; d_call: TRBD1; v_call: TRBV7-4; clone_size: few
cdr3_aa: CASSLEGNWRSEQFF; cdr3_nt: TGTGCCAGCAGCTTAGAGGGAAACTGGCGCTCAGAGCAGTTCTTC; j_call: TRBJ2-1; d_call: .; v_call: TRBV7-8; clone_size: few
cdr3_aa: CASSWMYEEQYF; cdr3_nt: TGTGCCAGCAGCTGGATGTACGAGGAGCAGTACTTC; j_call: TRBJ2-7; d_call: .; v_call: TRBV7-2; clone_size: .
cdr3_aa: CASTKGLPSQPQHF; cdr3_nt: TGTGCCAGTACCAAGGGACTTCCCAGTCAGCCCCAGCATTTT; j_call: TRBJ1-5; d_call: .; v_call: TRBV19; clone_size: .
cdr3_aa: CASSLSWVDYEQYF; cdr3_nt: TGTGCCAGCAGCTTAAGTTGGGTTGACTACGAGCAGTACTTC; j_call: TRBJ2-7; d_call: .; v_call: TRBV7-8; clone_size: few
cdr3_aa: CASTSRAVVYGYTF; cdr3_nt: TGTGCCAGCACCTCCCGTGCGGTTGTCTATGGCTACACCTTC; j_call: TRBJ1-2; d_call: .; v_call: TRBV7-2; clone_size: few
cdr3_aa: CASSITGSDSFYEQYF; cdr3_nt: TGTGCCAGCAGCATCACGGGATCTGATTCATTCTACGAGCAGTACTTC; j_call: TRBJ2-7; d_call: .; v_call: TRBV7-2; clone_size: .
cdr3_aa: CASSQDGGPGFETQYF; cdr3_nt: TGTGCCAGCAGCCAAGACGGGGGGCCTGGTTTTGAGACCCAGTACTTC; j_call: TRBJ2-5; d_call: .; v_call: TRBV5-5; clone_size: .
cdr3_aa: CASSHDSYNEQFF; cdr3_nt: TGTGCCAGCAGTCACGACAGCTACAATGAGCAGTTCTTC; j_call: TRBJ2-1; d_call: .; v_call: TRBV6-2/TRBV6-3; clone_size: few
cdr3_aa: CSAFPGQKYNSPLHF; cdr3_nt: TGCAGTGCGTTCCCGGGACAGAAGTATAATTCACCCCTCCACTTT; j_call: TRBJ1-6; d_call: TRBD1; v_call: TRBV20-1; clone_size: .
cdr3_aa: CASSQEQGLDREKLFF; cdr3_nt: TGTGCCAGCTCACAAGAACAGGGCCTGGATCGGGAAAAACTGTTTTTT; j_call: TRBJ1-4; d_call: .; v_call: TRBV18; clone_size: few
cdr3_aa: CASSPRYSGNTIYF; cdr3_nt: TGCGCCAGCAGCCCCCGATACTCTGGAAACACCATATATTTT; j_call: TRBJ1-3; d_call: .; v_call: TRBV5-1; clone_size: .
cdr3_aa: CASSLMTGEETQYF; cdr3_nt: TGTGCCAGCAGCTTAATGACAGGCGAAGAGACCCAGTACTTC; j_call: TRBJ2-5; d_call: .; v_call: TRBV7-8; clone_size: few
cdr3_aa: CAISEGTEKLFF; cdr3_nt: TGTGCCATCAGCGAGGGGACTGAAAAACTGTTTTTT; j_call: TRBJ1-4; d_call: .; v_call: TRBV10-3; clone_size: once
cdr3_aa: CSVPIAGVDTQYF; cdr3_nt: TGCAGCGTTCCCATAGCGGGAGTTGATACGCAGTATTTT; j_call: TRBJ2-3; d_call: TRBD2; v_call: TRBV29-1; clone_size: .
cdr3_aa: CASSLGPYSTDTQYF; cdr3_nt: TGTGCCAGCAGCCTCGGGCCGTATAGCACAGATACGCAGTATTTT; j_call: TRBJ2-3; d_call: .; v_call: TRBV7-6; clone_size: .
cdr3_aa: CASSPPGALAKNIQYF; cdr3_nt: TGTGCCAGCAGTCCACCGGGAGCTCTAGCCAAAAACATTCAGTACTTC; j_call: TRBJ2-4; d_call: .; v_call: TRBV6-8; clone_size: .
cdr3_aa: CASSLEGTPGRAQYF; cdr3_nt: TGCGCCAGCAGCTTGGAGGGAACCCCTGGTCGGGCCCAGTACTTC; j_call: TRBJ2-5; d_call: .; v_call: TRBV5-1; clone_size: .
cdr3_aa: CASSRDSLSQVFF; cdr3_nt: TGTGCCAGCAGTCGGGACAGCCTCTCTCAGGTATTCTTT; j_call: TRBJ1-1; d_call: TRBD1; v_call: TRBV6-5; clone_size: .
cdr3_aa: CASTRQRATDTQYF; cdr3_nt: TGTGCCAGCACCCGCCAAAGGGCCACAGATACGCAGTATTTT; j_call: TRBJ2-3; d_call: .; v_call: TRBV27; clone_size: .
cdr3_aa: CASSFGALDSPLHF; cdr3_nt: TGTGCCAGCAGCTTCGGAGCCCTCGATTCACCCCTCCACTTT; j_call: TRBJ1-6; d_call: .; v_call: TRBV7-8; clone_size: many
cdr3_aa: CSARVPSWGADTEAFF; cdr3_nt: TGCAGTGCTAGAGTTCCGTCCTGGGGGGCTGACACTGAAGCTTTCTTT; j_call: TRBJ1-1; d_call: .; v_call: TRBV20-1; clone_size: .
cdr3_aa: CASSEGRGFYSNQPQHF; cdr3_nt: TGTGCCAGCAGTGAAGGCAGGGGGTTCTATAGCAATCAGCCCCAGCATTTT; j_call: TRBJ1-5; d_call: TRBD1; v_call: TRBV6-1; clone_size: few
cdr3_aa: CASSYGRTWTQYF; cdr3_nt: TGTGCCAGCAGTTACGGCAGGACGTGGACCCAGTACTTC; j_call: TRBJ2-5; d_call: .; v_call: TRBV6-5; clone_size: .
cdr3_aa: CASSPGLAGVREQFF; cdr3_nt: TGTGCCAGCAGCCCCGGACTAGCGGGAGTAAGAGAGCAGTTCTTC; j_call: TRBJ2-1; d_call: TRBD2; v_call: TRBV6-8; clone_size: .
cdr3_aa: CASSQGNLNTEAFF; cdr3_nt: TGTGCCAGCAGCCAGGGGAACCTGAACACTGAAGCTTTCTTT; j_call: TRBJ1-1; d_call: .; v_call: TRBV14; clone_size: few
cdr3_aa: CASSYSVTPHTEAFF; cdr3_nt: TGTGCCAGCAGTTACTCGGTGACACCCCACACTGAAGCTTTCTTT; j_call: TRBJ1-1; d_call: .; v_call: TRBV6-6; clone_size: once
cdr3_aa: CASRSINEFSTQYF; cdr3_nt: TGTGCCAGCAGGTCGATAAATGAGTTTTCGACCCAGTACTTC; j_call: TRBJ2-5; d_call: .; v_call: TRBV12-3/TRBV12-4; clone_size: few